Each of the 5 T cell receptor beta chains below was sequenced from the same sample in a study of T-cell reconstitution after alpha-beta-depleted transplantation in children. As it was prepared, the TCRbeta library received unique molecular identifiers. TCRdb called the PCR reads again in MiXCR, with one record for every CDR3 protein. The sample includes fewer than 700,000 distinct CDR3 sequences, around 13% seen only once; the top ten take 2.2%. The source material was PBMCs, mostly from graft donor cells, sampled 360 days after TCRalphabeta/CD19-depleted stem cell transplant. These TCRs come from a male patient younger than 18 who had a stem cell transplant for acute myeloid leukemia, so the T cells may come from the graft donor.

Of note for this clonotype: Its ends do not fully match the called genes, so a read error is possible. The chain uses TRBV4-1 and TRBJ2-3; D ambiguous. Germline CDR1 reads MGHRA; CDR2 reads YSYEKL. The CDR3 contains 11 residues. CDR3 sequence reads: CASSLPGLLSF. The CDR3, as DNA: TGCGCCAGCAGCCTCCCCGGCCTTCTGTCTTTT.

This clonotype was observed many times. This chain connects TRBV16 to TRBJ2-7, with D hard to call. The ends were cut back, 4 bases at V and 5 bases at J, with 12 bases in the middle. Germline CDR1 is KGHSY and CDR2 is FQNENV. The CDR3 totals 13 residues. The CDR3 here is CASSLKQIHEQYF. The CDR3 DNA is TGTGCCAGCAGCCTAAAACAGATCCACGAGCAGTACTTC.

The CDR3 bases are TGTGCCAGCAGTGAATGGAGAAGGGGCAGTACATCCTACGAGCAGTACTTC. Amino acid sequence: CASSEWRRGSTSYEQYF. V is TRBV25-1 and J is TRBJ2-7; D might be TRBD1 (5 bases). Germline V gene lookup returns CDR1 MGHDK and CDR2 SYGVNS. V lost 1 base, J lost 1 base, and 17 bases lay in between. CDR3 length: 17 amino acids.

The chain couples TRBV12-3 or TRBV12-4 to TRBJ1-5; D might be TRBD1 (5 bases). This CDR3 has 12 amino acids. The V end was cut by 7 bases, the J end by 4 bases, with 8 bases between. CDR3 DNA sequence: TGTGCCAGCAATCGACAGAATCAGCCCCAGCATTTT. This encodes CASNRQNQPQHF.

CDR3 coding DNA: TGTGCCAGCAGTTTGGACAGACCTGAAAAACTGTTTTTT. Translation: CASSLDRPEKLFF. This chain connects TRBV6-6 to TRBJ1-4; tentatively, D is TRBD1 (6 bases). Trimming cost V 4 bases and J 7 bases, with 10 bases left between them. Germline loops: CDR1 MNHNY, CDR2 SVGAGI (reference sequence). This CDR3 contains 13 residues.